Each of the 27 T cell receptor beta chains below was sequenced from the same sample in a study of blood T cell repertoires in COVID-19. Clones were sequenced by immunoSEQ multiplex PCR, and TCRdb holds only the in-frame ones, with some missing. The top ten clones hold under 2% of a sample with about 99,000 clones, 80% to 85% of them seen once. The sample comprised peripheral blood. These TCRs come from a man aged 65 to 79 with active or convalescent COVID-19.

This clone has just a few counts. This rearrangement joins TRBV30 to TRBJ1-4, with 7 bases fitting TRBD1. Germline lookup yields CDR1 GTSNPN and CDR2 SVGIG (reference sequence). The CDR3 totals 14 residues. Germline trimming cut 6 bases from V and 7 bases from J; bases unmatched to any gene: 11. CDR3 region: CACLPTGHGEKLFF. The CDR3 region has the DNA TGTGCCTGTCTACCGACAGGGCACGGTGAAAAACTGTTTTTT. Variable domain in full (rest from reference TRBV30 and TRBJ1-4): SQTIHQWPATLVQPVGSPLSLECTVEGTSNPNLYWYRQAAGRGLQLLFYSVGIGQISSEVPQNLSASRPQDRQFILSSKKLLLSDSGFYLCACLPTGHGEKLFFGSGTQLSVL.

The rearrangement joins TRBV11-2 to TRBJ1-5, with D possibly TRBD1 on 5 matching bases. Germline assignment: CDR1 SGHAT and CDR2 FQNNGV. Trimming removed 0 bases at V and 6 bases at J, with 12 bases between. CDR3 length: 15 residues. Written as DNA, the CDR3 is TGTGCCAGCAGCTTAGATGGAAGGGGAGGTCAGCCCCAGCATTTT. The encoded protein is CASSLDGRGGQPQHF.

The gene calls are TRBV28 and TRBJ1-5; 10 bases line up with TRBD1. Germline loops: CDR1 MDHEN, CDR2 SYDVKM. There are 15 residues in the CDR3. Germline trimming cut 6 bases from V and 7 bases from J; bases unmatched to any gene: 9. The CDR3 sequence is CASSPGQGFGQPQHF. The CDR3 DNA sequence: TGTGCCAGCAGCCCGGGACAGGGGTTTGGCCAGCCCCAGCATTTT.

The chain couples TRBV5-8 to TRBJ2-1; D is uncertain. Looked up from germline, CDR1 is SGHTS and CDR2 is YDEGEE. V lost 0 bases and J lost 9, with 13 bases in between. The CDR3 has 14 residues. CDR3: CASSLGLGQGEQFF. The CDR3, as DNA: TGTGCCAGCAGCTTGGGTCTAGGCCAAGGTGAGCAGTTCTTC.

CDR3 sequence (DNA): TGTGCCAGTTTGAGCGGGGGACTCGGCAATGAGCAGTTCTTC. Its protein product is CASLSGGLGNEQFF. The chain recombines TRBV6-5 with TRBJ2-1; 8 bases are a match to TRBD2. Looked up from germline, CDR1 is MNHEY and CDR2 is SVGAGI. CDR3 size: 14 residues. The trim removed 9 bases at V and 6 bases at J, leaving 10 bases unmatched.

The V gene is TRBV3-1 (or the pseudogene TRBV3-2), the J gene TRBJ2-2; 12 nucleotides line up with TRBD2. The ends lost 6 bases at V and 7 bases at J; junction bases unmatched: 9. Germline CDR1 and CDR2: LGHDT and YNNKEL (reference sequence). The CDR3 has 16 residues. CDR3 protein: CASSPWLAGGIGELFF. For the CDR3, the DNA is TGTGCCAGCAGTCCTTGGCTAGCGGGGGGGATCGGGGAGCTGTTTTTT.

This chain connects TRBV5-1 to TRBJ1-2; TRBD1 matches at 9 bases. Germline CDR1 reads SGHRS; CDR2 reads YFSETQ. The CDR3 spans 15 residues. V shed 4 bases and J 5 bases; nucleotides not matched to a gene: 9. CDR3 sequence reads: CASSPQDRGLYGYTF. CDR3 coding DNA: TGCGCCAGCAGCCCACAGGACAGGGGCCTATATGGCTACACCTTC.

The chain is built from TRBV5-1 and TRBJ1-1; 7 bases fit TRBD1. Unmatched junction bases numbered 3, after V lost 1 base and J lost 0 bases. Looked up from germline, CDR1 is SGHRS and CDR2 is YFSETQ. The CDR3 runs to 15 residues. The CDR3 sequence: CASSLPGTVNTEAFF. As DNA, the CDR3 is TGCGCCAGCAGCTTGCCCGGGACAGTGAACACTGAAGCTTTCTTT.

The chain uses TRBV3-1 (or the pseudogene TRBV3-2) and TRBJ1-4; D gene uncertain. CDR1 is LGHDT, CDR2 YNNKEL, per germline (reference sequence). V lost 1 base and J lost 0, with 6 bases in between. This CDR3 has 15 amino acids. Written as DNA, the CDR3 is TGTGCCAGCAGCCAAGGACAAGCAACTAATGAAAAACTGTTTTTT. It codes for CASSQGQATNEKLFF.

V and J are TRBV3-1 (or the pseudogene TRBV3-2) and TRBJ1-2; TRBD1 aligns across 8 bases. Germline assignment: CDR1 LGHDT and CDR2 YNNKEL (reference sequence). The V and J ends lost 4 bases and 8 bases, in that order; junction bases with no gene match: 12. CDR3 size: 15 residues. CDR3 sequence: CASSRSEGQGRGYTF. In DNA form, the CDR3 reads TGTGCCAGCAGCCGTTCCGAAGGACAGGGTCGCGGCTACACCTTC.

The chain joins TRBV5-1 to TRBJ2-5; TRBD2 matches at 12 bases. Per germline, CDR1 SGHRS and CDR2 YFSETQ. Unmatched junction bases numbered 12, after V lost 4 bases and J lost 5 bases. The CDR3 runs to 17 residues. CDR3: CASSTQPASGGVETQYF. DNA of the CDR3: TGCGCCAGCAGCACTCAACCAGCTAGCGGGGGGGTCGAGACCCAGTACTTC.

The chain combines TRBV12-3 or TRBV12-4 with TRBJ1-6; TRBD1 aligns across 8 bases. This CDR3 is built from 13 residues. The V and J ends lost 6 bases and 10 bases, in that order; junction bases with no gene match: 5. CDR3: CASRPTGESPLHF. For the CDR3, the DNA is TGTGCCAGCAGGCCGACAGGGGAATCACCCCTCCACTTT.

The chain has TRBV6-1 and TRBJ1-5; possibly TRBD1 for D (5 bases). The V gene's germline CDR1 is MNHNS and CDR2 SASEGT. This CDR3 spans 12 amino acids. The germline V and J ends were trimmed by 1 base and 9 bases, with 7 bases remaining between them. The CDR3 protein is CASSEVGGPQHF. The CDR3 DNA sequence: TGTGCCAGCAGTGAAGTCGGGGGGCCCCAGCATTTT.

The gene calls are TRBV5-1 and TRBJ1-2; 11 bases fit TRBD1. J lost 3 bases, V lost 5 bases, and 6 bases had no gene match. Looked up from germline, CDR1 is SGHRS and CDR2 is YFSETQ. This CDR3 contains 15 residues. The CDR3 DNA reads as TGCGCCAGCAGGAAAGGACAGGGGGCTGACTATGGCTACACCTTC. It yields the protein CASRKGQGADYGYTF. The complete variable domain, with remaining parts taken from reference TRBV5-1 and TRBJ1-2, reads KAGVTQTPRYLIKTRGQQVTLSCSPISGHRSVSWYQQTPGQGLQFLFEYFSETQRNKGNFPGRFSGRQFSNSRSEMNVSTLELGDSALYLCASRKGQGADYGYTFGSGTRLTVV.

The chain joins TRBV12-3 or TRBV12-4 to TRBJ2-1; 8 bases align to TRBD2. The CDR3 extends over 13 amino acids. V shed 8 bases, J shed 3 bases, and the junction held 3 bases outside the gene matches. This CDR3 is CASQLADYNEQFF. The CDR3 DNA is TGTGCCAGCCAACTAGCGGACTACAATGAGCAGTTCTTC.

The chain links TRBV5-1 to TRBJ2-7; TRBD1 matches at 7 bases. Trimming removed 4 bases from V and 11 bases from J; junction bases left unmatched: 12. The CDR3 runs 13 residues. The germline V gene encodes CDR1 SGHRS and CDR2 YFSETQ. The CDR3, as DNA: TGCGCCAGCAGCCCAGGGGGTGGGGAACGAGAGTACTTC. This codes for CASSPGGGEREYF.

The chain recombines TRBV5-6 with TRBJ1-1; no firm D call. CDR1 and CDR2 from the germline V gene are SGHDT and YYEEEE. Trimming removed 0 bases from V and 5 bases from J, with 11 bases in between. CDR3 length: 14 residues. CDR3 in amino acids: CASSLGGIWTEAFF. CDR3 coding DNA: TGTGCCAGCAGCTTGGGAGGGATATGGACTGAAGCTTTCTTT.

This sequence joins TRBV12-3 or TRBV12-4 and TRBJ2-7; 8 bases fit TRBD1. This CDR3 contains 12 residues. Unmatched junction bases numbered 2, after V lost 6 bases and J lost 4 bases. The CDR3 spells CASSGQGYEQYF. CDR3 DNA: TGTGCCAGCAGCGGACAGGGTTACGAGCAGTACTTC.

The chain joins TRBV19 to TRBJ2-3; 8 positions match TRBD2. J was trimmed by 5 bases and V by 1 base; bases with no gene match: 8. Germline V gene sequence: CDR1 LNHDA, CDR2 SQIVND (reference sequence). The CDR3 consists of 16 residues. CDR3 bases: TGTGCCAGTAGTATAGTCCACGGGGGGGCGAGAGATACGCAGTATTTT. Its protein product is CASSIVHGGARDTQYF. Filled out from reference TRBV19 and TRBJ2-3, the complete variable domain reads DGGITQSPKYLFRKEGQNVTLSCEQNLNHDAMYWYRQDPGQGLRLIYYSQIVNDFQKGDIAEGYSVSREKKESFPLTVTSAQKNPTAFYLCASSIVHGGARDTQYFGPGTRLTVL.

This rearrangement joins TRBV5-1 to TRBJ1-5; 7 bases match TRBD1. CDR3 size: 15 residues. Germline CDR1 SGHRS, CDR2 YFSETQ. Trimming removed 0 bases from V and 2 bases from J; junction bases left unmatched: 2. The CDR3 DNA reads as TGCGCCAGCAGCTTGGAAGGGGGCGGCAATCAGCCCCAGCATTTT. Translating gives CASSLEGGGNQPQHF.

The chain uses TRBV30 and TRBJ2-7; D is unclear. CDR1 and CDR2 from the germline V gene are GTSNPN and SVGIG (reference sequence). V was shortened by 0 bases and J by 4 bases, with 4 bases between the two germline ends. The CDR3 covers 11 residues. Here the CDR3 reads CAWSVQYEQYF. The CDR3 nucleotides are TGTGCCTGGAGTGTACAATACGAGCAGTACTTC. The entire variable domain, with the rest obtained from reference TRBV30 and TRBJ2-7, is as follows: SQTIHQWPATLVQPVGSPLSLECTVEGTSNPNLYWYRQAAGRGLQLLFYSVGIGQISSEVPQNLSASRPQDRQFILSSKKLLLSDSGFYLCAWSVQYEQYFGPGTRLTVT.

In its sample, this clone was seen once. CDR3 amino acids: CASSPRQGNTGELFF. The CDR3 DNA follows: TGTGCCAGCAGTCCCCGACAGGGGAACACCGGGGAGCTGTTTTTT. This sequence joins TRBV28 and TRBJ2-2, with 7 positions matching TRBD1. The trim removed 5 bases at V and 1 base at J, leaving 4 bases unmatched. The length of the CDR3 is 15 residues. From germline, CDR1 is MDHEN and CDR2 SYDVKM.

The gene calls are TRBV19 and TRBJ2-2; TRBD2 aligns across 11 bases. CDR1 is LNHDA and CDR2 is SQIVND in the germline V gene (reference sequence). The V gene end was trimmed by 4 bases and the J gene end by 0 bases; junction bases not matched to a gene: 4. The length of the CDR3 is 17 residues. The CDR3 nucleotides are TGTGCCAGTAGTAAAGATAGCGGGGGGGCGAACACCGGGGAGCTGTTTTTT. Translating gives CASSKDSGGANTGELFF.

The chain combines TRBV5-1 with TRBJ2-5, with 12 bases that match TRBD2. The CDR3 runs 17 residues. V trimming: 0 bases; J trimming: 4 bases; junction bases outside the gene matches: 7. The germline V gene has CDR1 SGHRS and CDR2 YFSETQ. This CDR3 reads CASSLDPLAGGRETQYF. In nucleotides, the CDR3 is TGCGCCAGCAGCTTGGACCCCCTAGCGGGGGGGCGAGAGACCCAGTACTTC. The complete variable domain, with remaining parts taken from reference TRBV5-1 and TRBJ2-5, reads KAGVTQTPRYLIKTRGQQVTLSCSPISGHRSVSWYQQTPGQGLQFLFEYFSETQRNKGNFPGRFSGRQFSNSRSEMNVSTLELGDSALYLCASSLDPLAGGRETQYFGPGTRLLVL.

This rearrangement joins TRBV24-1 to TRBJ1-6; 7 positions agree with TRBD1. The CDR3 runs 15 residues. Trimming at V came to 3 bases and at J to 7 bases, leaving 5 bases not matched to a gene. CDR1 is KGHDR, CDR2 SFDVKD, per germline. CDR3 in amino acids: CATSDGGTENSPLHF. CDR3 bases: TGTGCCACCAGTGATGGAGGGACAGAGAATTCACCCCTCCACTTT.

The V gene is TRBV5-1, the J gene TRBJ2-5, with D perhaps TRBD2 (6 bases). The CDR3 is made up of 16 amino acids. Germline V lookup: CDR1 SGHRS, CDR2 YFSETQ. V lost 0 bases, J lost 1 base, and 13 bases lay in between. This CDR3 is CASSLGGRGGQETQYF. The DNA of the CDR3 is TGCGCCAGCAGCTTGGGCGGACGGGGAGGCCAAGAGACCCAGTACTTC. Full variable domain (rest looked up from reference TRBV5-1 and TRBJ2-5): KAGVTQTPRYLIKTRGQQVTLSCSPISGHRSVSWYQQTPGQGLQFLFEYFSETQRNKGNFPGRFSGRQFSNSRSEMNVSTLELGDSALYLCASSLGGRGGQETQYFGPGTRLLVL.

By share, this clone ranks as medium-sized (0.01 to 0.1%). The chain couples TRBV10-3 to TRBJ1-1; weak D call: TRBD1 (5 bases). The germline V gene has CDR1 ENHRY and CDR2 SYGVKD. The CDR3 contains 14 residues. The germline V and J ends were trimmed by 7 bases and 6 bases, with 18 bases remaining between them. The CDR3 protein is CAITPREGIAEAFF. In DNA, the CDR3 is TGTGCCATCACCCCGAGGGAGGGGATCGCTGAAGCTTTCTTT.